The present T cell receptor (beta chain) was sequenced within a study of blood T cells in healthy people across ages. Total RNA, at least 6 micrograms per sample, came from PBMCs. CDR1 and CDR2 from the germline V gene are MNHEY and SMNVEV (reference sequence). This CDR3 contains 13 residues. V was clipped by 7 bases and J by 5 bases; unmatched bases: 4. Together with a sample-barcoded 5' primer, a J-beta primer mix was included in a second PCR lasting roughly 6 to 12 cycles. TCRdb passed the 5' RACE reads through MiXCR, listing each CDR3 protein once. Of some 880,000 distinct CDR3 sequences listed, about 34% were seen once; the top ten hold under 15%.

The specimen was blood. The clonotype originates from a man younger than 30 in good health. V and J are TRBV27 and TRBJ2-1; 8 nucleotides align to TRBD2. This CDR3 is CASKGLDNNEQFF. The CDR3, as DNA: TGTGCCAGCAAGGGACTAGATAACAATGAGCAGTTCTTC.